The text below deals with one TCR beta chain. This record belongs to a study of T cell responses to AZD1222 COVID-19 vaccine. Trimming took 0 bases from V and 5 from J, leaving 6 bases between them. This CDR3 contains 12 residues. CDR1 is GTSNPN, CDR2 SVGIG, per germline (reference sequence). Libraries were prepared by immunoSEQ multiplex PCR; TCRdb keeps only in-frame clonotypes and omits some of them. Here the sample spans 110,000 or so clones, approximately 90% being singletons. V is TRBV30 and J is TRBJ2-3, with D unresolved. Source: peripheral blood, taken 28 days after the second AZD1222 dose. The receptor's source is an adult who received the AZD1222 COVID-19 vaccine. The CDR3 sequence: CAWSVQGDTQYF. CDR3 nucleotides: TGTGCCTGGAGTGTACAAGGAGATACGCAGTATTTT.